The 20 T cell receptor beta chains below come from one sample, sequenced in a study of T-cell reconstitution after alpha-beta-depleted transplantation in children. Library preparation (for TCRbeta) was performed with unique molecular identifiers. TCRdb passed the PCR reads through MiXCR, listing each CDR3 protein once. This table holds about 160,000 distinct CDR3 sequences, over 8.5% found once. Sequencing was performed on PBMCs, taken before TCRalphabeta/CD19-depleted stem cell transplant. The receptors come from a boy aged 2 to 10 with acute myeloid leukemia, due to receive a stem cell transplant.

This clonotype was counted many times. This sequence joins TRBV25-1 and TRBJ2-1; weak D call: TRBD2 (7 bases). The CDR3 loop spans 16 amino acids. With 0 bases removed from V and 2 bases from J, the gap between germline ends came to 11 bases. The germline gives CDR1 MGHDK, CDR2 SYGVNS. The CDR3 nucleotides are TGTGCCAGCAGTGAATACTCGGGGGGCCCCTACAATGAGCAGTTCTTC. This sequence encodes CASSEYSGGPYNEQFF. Filled out from reference TRBV25-1 and TRBJ2-1, the complete variable domain reads EADIYQTPRYLVIGTGKKITLECSQTMGHDKMYWYQQDPGMELHLIHYSYGVNSTEKGDLSSESTVSRIRTEHFPLTLESARPSHTSQYLCASSEYSGGPYNEQFFGPGTRLTVL.

V is TRBV13 and J is TRBJ1-1; tentatively, D is TRBD1 (5 bases). CDR3 length equals 15 residues. Per germline, CDR1 PRHDT and CDR2 FYEKMQ (reference sequence). The V gene lost 5 bases and the J gene lost 1 base, with 14 bases spanning the gap. CDR3 in amino acids: CASSPSRTRNTEAFF. The DNA of the CDR3 is TGTGCCAGCAGCCCATCCCGGACAAGGAACACTGAAGCTTTCTTT.

The CDR3 DNA follows: TGTGCCAGCAGTCCCGGTCAGGCTATAAACACTGAAGCTTTCTTT. This codes for CASSPGQAINTEAFF. This chain connects TRBV12-3 or TRBV12-4 to TRBJ1-1; D is undetermined. The CDR3 consists of 15 residues. V was pared by 5 bases and J by 2 bases, with 15 bases between.

This clonotype has ten or more counts. The chain links TRBV5-1 to TRBJ2-7; D tentatively fits TRBD1 or TRBD2 (5 bases each). The CDR3 totals 14 residues. Germline CDR1 is SGHRS and CDR2 is YFSETQ. V was pared by 2 bases and J by 2 bases, with 11 bases between. As DNA, the CDR3 is TGCGCCAGCAGCTTCGGGATGGGGGCCTACGAGCAGTACTTC. Encoded protein: CASSFGMGAYEQYF. Complete variable domain (other parts from reference TRBV5-1 and TRBJ2-7): KAGVTQTPRYLIKTRGQQVTLSCSPISGHRSVSWYQQTPGQGLQFLFEYFSETQRNKGNFPGRFSGRQFSNSRSEMNVSTLELGDSALYLCASSFGMGAYEQYFGPGTRLTVT.

This clonotype was counted at least ten times. V usage is TRBV12-3 or TRBV12-4 and J usage is TRBJ2-7; 7 bases align to TRBD1. With V trimmed by 3 bases and J by 7 bases, 6 bases remained unmatched. CDR3 length: 13 residues. CDR3 bases: TGTGCCAGCAGTTTCCTGCCGGACAGGGAGCAGTACTTC. Its protein product is CASSFLPDREQYF.

This clonotype was found many times. This sequence joins TRBV20-1 and TRBJ1-6, with D uncertain. Deletions cut 5 bases from V and 9 bases from J, with 14 bases between. Germline V lookup: CDR1 DFQATT, CDR2 SNEGSKA (reference sequence). The CDR3 sequence is 13 residues long. The CDR3 DNA reads as TGCAGTGCTGAGGGAGCCAATTCTTCACCCCTCCACTTT. This translates into CSAEGANSSPLHF.

This clonotype was seen at least ten times. The chain carries TRBV7-9 and TRBJ2-1, with 9 bases lining up with TRBD1. Germline CDR1 SEHNR, CDR2 FQNEAQ (reference sequence). This CDR3 is built from 16 residues. V shed 5 bases and J 7 bases; nucleotides not matched to a gene: 12. The chain's CDR3 is CASSTGDRVLQNEQFF. The CDR3 nucleotides read TGTGCCAGCAGCACGGGGGACAGGGTCCTTCAGAATGAGCAGTTCTTC.

This clonotype turned up a few times. The chain uses TRBV12-3 or TRBV12-4 and TRBJ2-1, with TRBD2 matching 9 bases. This CDR3 has 14 amino acids. With V trimmed by 3 bases and J by 4 bases, 1 base remained unmatched. This chain's CDR3 is CASSFAGGYNEQFF. CDR3 in DNA: TGTGCCAGCAGTTTTGCGGGAGGGTACAATGAGCAGTTCTTC.

This clonotype was seen at least ten times. The chain recombines TRBV11-2 with TRBJ2-6; TRBD1 matches at 8 bases. The CDR3 totals 15 residues. J gave up 2 bases and V 6 bases, and 3 bases lay outside the gene matches. In germline, CDR1 is SGHAT, CDR2 FQNNGV. CDR3 DNA: TGTGCCAGCAGAGCACAGGGGGCTGGGGCCAACGTCCTGACTTTC. Its protein product is CASRAQGAGANVLTF.

This clonotype appeared many times. This chain links TRBV20-1 with TRBJ1-2; no firm D call. The V gene's germline CDR1 is DFQATT and CDR2 SNEGSKA (reference sequence). This CDR3 has 12 amino acids. V was clipped by 6 bases and J by 8 bases, with 16 bases between them. CDR3 coding DNA: TGCAGTGCGGGTCGGACCTCTCGGGGCTACACCTTC. It is translated as CSAGRTSRGYTF.

This clonotype was seen many times. V is TRBV20-1 and J is TRBJ1-2; possible D gene TRBD1, 5 bases. V shed 0 bases and J shed 5 bases, with 22 bases lying between them. Germline V CDR1 and CDR2: DFQATT, SNEGSKA (reference sequence). The CDR3 covers 17 residues. CDR3 DNA sequence: TGCAGTGCTAGAGAAGTCCGCAGGGACTTATTTACGTATGGCTACACCTTC. It encodes CSAREVRRDLFTYGYTF.

At least ten counts were recorded for this clonotype. This sequence joins TRBV5-1 and TRBJ2-7; 11 positions match TRBD1. In germline, CDR1 is SGHRS, CDR2 YFSETQ. V was pared by 2 bases and J by 2 bases, with 3 bases of the junction left unmatched. The CDR3 is 15 amino acids. The CDR3 protein is CASSLSGQGAYEQYF. The CDR3 nucleotides read TGCGCCAGCAGCTTATCGGGACAGGGGGCCTACGAGCAGTACTTC. Variable domain in full (rest from reference TRBV5-1 and TRBJ2-7): KAGVTQTPRYLIKTRGQQVTLSCSPISGHRSVSWYQQTPGQGLQFLFEYFSETQRNKGNFPGRFSGRQFSNSRSEMNVSTLELGDSALYLCASSLSGQGAYEQYFGPGTRLTVT.

In its sample, this clonotype was seen many times. The genes are TRBV7-2 and TRBJ2-7, with D perhaps matching TRBD2 (6 bases). The ends were cut back, 3 bases at V and 4 bases at J, with 10 bases in the middle. The germline V gene has CDR1 SGHTA and CDR2 FQGNSA. The CDR3 has 13 amino acids. As DNA, the CDR3 is TGTGCCAGCAGCTTGAACCGGGGGTACGAGCAGTACTTC. Its translation: CASSLNRGYEQYF. Full variable domain (remainder filled in from reference TRBV7-2 and TRBJ2-7): GAGVSQSPSNKVTEKGKDVELRCDPISGHTALYWYRQSLGQGLEFLIYFQGNSAPDKSGLPSDRFSAERTGGSVSTLTIQRTQQEDSAVYLCASSLNRGYEQYFGPGTRLTVT.

Note on this clonotype: A much larger clone sits a single nucleotide away, making a read error possible. The chain links TRBV6-1 to TRBJ1-1; TRBD1 matches 8 bases. The CDR3 covers 13 residues. The germline gives CDR1 MNHNS, CDR2 SASEGT. CDR3 sequence reads: CASNQDRAAEALF. In nucleotides, the CDR3 is TGTGCCAGCAACCAGGACAGGGCGGCTGAAGCTCTCTTT.

This clonotype has just one count. V is TRBV2 and J is TRBJ2-3, with 8 bases lining up with TRBD2. The CDR3 spans 15 residues. V shed 2 bases and J 1 base; nucleotides not matched to a gene: 2. Germline CDR1 reads SNHLY; CDR2 reads FYNNEI. CDR3 DNA: TGTGCCAGCAGTGAAATGCGGGGGGGCACAGATACGCAGTATTTT. Amino acid sequence: CASSEMRGGTDTQYF.

In this sample, this clonotype turned up many times. The V and J genes are TRBV24-1 and TRBJ2-7; D gene unclear. CDR3 length: 13 amino acids. Germline V gene sequence: CDR1 KGHDR, CDR2 SFDVKD. V shed 7 bases and J shed 3 bases, with 12 bases lying between them. The CDR3 spells CATSARLNYEQYF. The CDR3 coding sequence is TGTGCCACCAGCGCCCGGTTAAACTACGAGCAGTACTTC.

This clonotype was seen ten or more times. The rearrangement links TRBV4-1 to TRBJ2-3, with D possibly matching TRBD2 (6 bases). The V and J ends lost 4 bases and 5 bases respectively, with 25 bases between them. There are 18 residues in the CDR3. Germline values: CDR1 MGHRA, CDR2 YSYEKL. CDR3 DNA sequence: TGCGCCAGCAGCCCCAGGAAGTACACGGGAGAGGGAGGAGATACGCAGTATTTT. Translation gives CASSPRKYTGEGGDTQYF.

This clonotype has only a few counts. The V call is TRBV18, the J call TRBJ1-1, with 12 positions matching TRBD1. CDR1 and CDR2 from the germline V gene are KGHSH and LQKENI. V was pared by 4 bases and J by 4 bases, with 1 base of the junction left unmatched. The CDR3 sequence is 14 residues long. DNA of the CDR3: TGTGCCAGCTCACTGGGACAGGGGGCCACTGAAGCTTTCTTT. It is translated as CASSLGQGATEAFF.

Ten or more counts support this clonotype. This rearrangement joins TRBV7-9 to TRBJ2-1; no clear D. The CDR3 spans 14 residues. Trimming cost V 2 bases and J 3 bases, with 8 bases left between them. From germline, CDR1 is SEHNR and CDR2 FQNEAQ (reference sequence). The CDR3 nucleotides are TGTGCCAGCAGCTTACTGGTGGGCTACAATGAGCAGTTCTTC. It yields the protein CASSLLVGYNEQFF.

This clonotype has at least ten counts. This chain uses TRBV5-5 with TRBJ2-7; D possibly corresponds to TRBD2 (6 bases). Trimming shortened V by 5 bases and J by 0 bases, and 12 bases separated the two germline ends. The CDR3 has 14 residues. Germline V gene data show CDR1 as SGHKS and CDR2 as YYEKEE (reference sequence). The CDR3 DNA sequence: TGTGCCAGCAGTCTAACGGGACTCTCCTACGAGCAGTACGTC. As protein: CASSLTGLSYEQYV.